This T cell receptor beta chain was found in a study of CD8+ T cells in alopecia areata (dated by TCRdb to 2016 to 2018). For context, the study as a whole: The treated patients took part in an open-label pilot trial in which moderate-to-severe alopecia areata was treated with oral tofacitinib at 5 to 10 mg twice daily. Patients received tofacitinib for 6 to 18 months and were then followed off drug for 6 months to check for delayed response and recurrence. High-throughput TCRbeta sequencing was used to examine T cell clonal expansion in alopecia areata in both the C3H/HeJ mouse model and human patients. Scalp tissue and sorted CD4+ and CD8+ peripheral blood T cells from patchy and totalis/universalis alopecia areata patients and from healthy controls were covered by human TCRbeta sequencing. Biopsies were taken from tofacitinib-treated patients at baseline and again at 4 and 24 weeks into treatment, and several of those patients also had a later scalp biopsy. Clonality in the scalp was compared among normal scalp (n=4), patchy alopecia areata scalp (n=8), and alopecia totalis/universalis scalp (n=8). The RNA source kit depended on sample type: the PAXgene miRNA kit for fixed scalp, the miRNeasy kit for PBMCs, and the RNeasy kit for mouse skin. Amplification of TCRbeta CDR3 regions was done by immunoSEQ multiplex PCR using 35 Vbeta forward primers and 13 Jbeta reverse primers.

Comment on this clone: Its antigen is not yet known. Base qualities are missing; no much larger clone stands one base away.

Overall study outcomes, separate from this receptor: Unlike mouse skin, which is dominated by gammadelta T cells, normal human skin has resident alphabeta T cells that are also sequenced, and this complicates analysis of the scalp TCR repertoire. Higher clonality and more expanded CD8+ clones were observed in lesional scalp than in normal scalp, particularly in alopecia totalis/universalis, a finding suggestive of antigenic drive. TCR sequences shared between patients were less clear than in mice, possibly partly because of HLA diversity in the patient population.

The time point label of this sample denotes: baseline before oral tofacitinib. From alopecia areata patients, peripheral blood was collected along with lesional scalp punch biopsies. PBMCs were isolated by density centrifugation and stained for CD3, CD4 and CD8, after which CD4+ and CD8+ T cells were sorted on a FACSAria. The library was generated by the immunoSEQ multiplex PCR assay. RNA was extracted from all samples and reverse transcribed into cDNA, which served as template for TCR sequencing. SuperScript III was used to make first-strand cDNA, primed with a 2:1 mix of oligo-dT and random hexamers. Amplification bias was assessed with a synthetic immune receptor repertoire, and residual bias was removed computationally. The authors' analysis ran thus. Raw reads were preprocessed for error removal, and CDR3 was defined according to IMGT conventions as running from the conserved cysteine to phenylalanine. Clonality was calculated as 1 minus Shannon entropy normalized by log2 of the number of productive unique TCRs. CD4 or CD8 identity of scalp clones was inferred by cross-referencing scalp TCRbeta sequences with sorted blood CD4 and CD8 repertoires. Held by TCRdb, this immuneACCESS table contains in-frame sequences only and omits some clones. Under half of the omission traces to an unresolved V gene where checked; the cause of the rest is unknown. The D gene and trimming were derived from the DNA, and the V and J assignments and clone size from that table. Counted in this sample were 150,000 or so clones; about 87% of them appeared once. Jointly, the top ten make up about 16% of the sample.

Measured from the cysteine to the phenylalanine, the CDR3 is 16 residues long. Here the CDR3 DNA is all that survives: 48 bases in frame from base 1. Trimming takes 4 bases from V and 6 bases from J, and the germline ends sit 21 bases apart. Per the germline V gene (reference sequence), MNHNY is the CDR1 and SVGAGI is the CDR2. This sequence uses TRBV6-6 and TRBJ1-1; TRBD1 might be the D gene, on 5 matching bases. The sequences come from CD8+ T cells sorted from blood, collected at week 0. This sequence originates from a human donor with alopecia areata. DNA sequence: TGTGCCAGCAGTTCCCTCGGAGGGGAAGGTGTCGCTGAAGCTTTCTTT. Its translation is CASSSLGGEGVAEAFF.